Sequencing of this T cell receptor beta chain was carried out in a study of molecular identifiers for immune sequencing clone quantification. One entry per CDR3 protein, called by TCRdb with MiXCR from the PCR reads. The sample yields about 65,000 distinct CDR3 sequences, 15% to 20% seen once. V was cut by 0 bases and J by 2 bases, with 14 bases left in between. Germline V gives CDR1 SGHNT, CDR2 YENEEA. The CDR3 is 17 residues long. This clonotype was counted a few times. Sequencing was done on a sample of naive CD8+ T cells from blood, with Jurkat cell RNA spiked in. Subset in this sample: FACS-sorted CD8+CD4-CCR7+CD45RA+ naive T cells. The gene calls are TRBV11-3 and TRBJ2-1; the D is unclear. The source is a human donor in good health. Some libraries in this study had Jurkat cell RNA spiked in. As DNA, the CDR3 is TGTGCCAGCAGCTTAGATCGGACCCCCCAGGCCTACAATGAGCAGTTCTTC. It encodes CASSLDRTPQAYNEQFF.